These 24 T cell receptor beta chains were all obtained from the same sample, sequenced in a study of blood T cell repertoires in COVID-19 (dated by TCRdb to about 2020). Libraries were prepared through the immunoSEQ multiplex PCR assay. The source is immuneACCESS, and TCRdb retained only in-frame sequences with V and J called. Part of the clones is not carried over; for the studies checked, unresolved V genes explain less than half of this, and the remainder is unexplained. The sample table shows 300,000 to 350,000 clones, and 87% are seen once. The ten largest clones add up to about 2.5% of the sample. The sequencing input was peripheral blood. The receptors shown here come from a man between 18 and 35 years old with active or convalescent COVID-19.

The J gene is TRBJ2-3, the V gene TRBV7-3; 7 bases map to TRBD2. With 4 bases clipped from V and 6 bases from J, the junction kept 1 base outside the gene matches. The CDR3 contains 12 residues. Germline V CDR1 and CDR2: SGHTA, FQGTGA. In DNA form, the CDR3 reads TGTGCCAGCAGCTCGGGGGGTGATACGCAGTATTTT. As protein: CASSSGGDTQYF.

The chain employs TRBV7-8 and TRBJ2-1; 9 nucleotides line up with TRBD2. This CDR3 comprises 13 residues. Germline CDR1 and CDR2: SGHVS and FQNEAQ. V trimming: 6 bases; J trimming: 8 bases; junction bases outside the gene matches: 5. The CDR3 loop is CASRRGGQDEQFF. The CDR3 DNA follows: TGTGCCAGCAGGCGGGGGGGTCAGGATGAGCAGTTCTTC.

The chain uses TRBV5-8 and TRBJ1-1; 7 bases are a match to TRBD1. Germline V gives CDR1 SGHTS, CDR2 YDEGEE. Trimming cost V 3 bases and J 4 bases; bases outside gene matches: 12. The CDR3 totals 16 residues. The CDR3 loop reads CASSSWGAGGGTEAFF. In DNA form, the CDR3 reads TGTGCCAGCAGCTCTTGGGGCGCAGGGGGTGGCACTGAAGCTTTCTTT.

In this sample, this clone turned up once. The rearrangement joins TRBV11-3 to TRBJ1-3; possible D gene TRBD1, 6 bases. This CDR3 spans 15 amino acids. Germline CDR1 SGHNT, CDR2 YENEEA. V dropped 5 bases and J dropped 2 bases, with 13 bases sitting between them. For the CDR3, the DNA is TGTGCCAGCAGCCCAGGACAGAGGACTGGAAACACCATATATTTT. Translation: CASSPGQRTGNTIYF.

The sample holds one count of this clone. The V call is TRBV10-3, the J call TRBJ2-7; D remains ambiguous. In germline, CDR1 is ENHRY, CDR2 SYGVKD. V was shortened by 5 bases and J by 3 bases, with 14 bases between the two germline ends. CDR3 size: 14 residues. As DNA, the CDR3 is TGTGCCATCAGTCAGAGCAACAGCAACTACGAGCAGTACTTC. Its protein product is CAISQSNSNYEQYF.

V is TRBV5-6 and J is TRBJ2-6; D gene unclear. The length of the CDR3 is 15 residues. V lost 6 bases and J lost 0, with 10 bases in between. The germline CDR1 and CDR2 sequences are SGHDT and YYEEEE. CDR3 amino acids: CASIPRFSGANVLTF. The CDR3, as DNA: TGTGCCAGCATCCCCCGGTTCTCTGGGGCCAACGTCCTGACTTTC.

This clone was seen a handful of times. The V call is TRBV7-2, the J call TRBJ1-4, with D unresolved. The V gene's germline CDR1 is SGHTA and CDR2 FQGNSA. With 5 bases removed from V and 8 bases from J, the gap between germline ends came to 18 bases. The CDR3 contains 15 residues. CDR3 amino acids: CASSPPGEAWEKLFF. DNA for the CDR3: TGTGCCAGCAGCCCTCCGGGTGAAGCTTGGGAAAAACTGTTTTTT.

The V and J genes are TRBV5-1 and TRBJ1-6, with 8 bases identical to TRBD1. In germline, CDR1 is SGHRS, CDR2 YFSETQ. Germline trimming cut 4 bases from V and 7 bases from J; bases unmatched to any gene: 10. The CDR3 runs to 16 residues. CDR3 in DNA: TGCGCCAGCAGCCTTATGACTACAGGGGGGAATTCACCCCTCCACTTT. It yields the protein CASSLMTTGGNSPLHF.

V is TRBV4-1 and J is TRBJ1-5; D unclear. The CDR3 loop spans 14 amino acids. Germline V gene lookup returns CDR1 MGHRA and CDR2 YSYEKL. V lost 4 bases, J lost 5 bases, and 12 bases lay in between. The CDR3 nucleotides read TGCGCCAGCAGCCCAGGCCTCTCGGATCAGCCCCAGCATTTT. Protein: CASSPGLSDQPQHF.

The chain joins TRBV5-1 to TRBJ1-2; D remains unclear. The germline V and J ends were trimmed by 4 bases and 4 bases, with 17 bases remaining between them. This CDR3 has 15 residues. Germline loops: CDR1 SGHRS, CDR2 YFSETQ. In nucleotides, the CDR3 is TGCGCCAGCAGCCTAACCACGATTCAATCCTATGGCTACACCTTC. Its protein is CASSLTTIQSYGYTF.

CDR3 in DNA: TGTGCCAGCAGCGTAAGGACTTTCACAGATACGCAGTATTTT. This encodes CASSVRTFTDTQYF. The gene calls are TRBV9 and TRBJ2-3, with TRBD2 as a possible D gene (5 bases). Between the trimmed V and J ends, which lost 1 base and 2 bases, there was a span of 8 bases. The CDR3 has 14 residues. Germline V lookup: CDR1 SGDLS, CDR2 YYNGEE.

There are many counts of this clone. This chain uses TRBV15 with TRBJ1-2, with a tentative D call TRBD1 (5 bases). The germline V gene has CDR1 LNHNV and CDR2 YYDKDF (reference sequence). Trimming left V 0 bases short and J 2 bases short, with 10 bases between. CDR3 length: 15 amino acids. CDR3 sequence reads: CATSRDLAGNYGYTF. The CDR3 coding sequence is TGTGCCACCAGCAGAGATCTGGCAGGGAACTATGGCTACACCTTC.

The chain employs TRBV6-4 and TRBJ1-5; weak D call: TRBD1 (6 bases). Germline CDR1 is MRHNA and CDR2 is SNTAGT. Trimming cost V 3 bases and J 6 bases, with 12 bases left between them. This CDR3 contains 14 residues. The CDR3 bases are TGTGCCAGCAGTGAACAGGGTGGAGGTCAGCCCCAGCATTTT. Residues: CASSEQGGGQPQHF.

The CDR3 sequence: CASSLVGGTEAFF. In nucleotides, the CDR3 is TGTGCCAGCAGTTTAGTAGGGGGCACTGAAGCTTTCTTT. V and J are TRBV28 and TRBJ1-1; TRBD1 might be the D (6 bases). The germline CDR1 and CDR2 sequences are MDHEN and SYDVKM. CDR3 length: 13 residues. The V end lost 2 bases, the J end lost 4 bases, and 8 bases lay between the germline ends.

The chain recombines TRBV4-3 with TRBJ2-7, with D possibly TRBD2 on 6 matching bases. This CDR3 is 16 amino acids long. The V gene lost 3 bases and the J gene lost 1 base, with 16 bases spanning the gap. From germline, CDR1 is LGHNA and CDR2 YSLEER. CDR3 sequence (DNA): TGCGCCAGCAGCCACTCCCGAGGAGGGAGATCCTACGAGCAGTACTTC. It yields the protein CASSHSRGGRSYEQYF.

The V and J genes are TRBV28 and TRBJ2-5, with 8 bases lining up with TRBD2. The CDR3 spans 13 residues. CDR1 is MDHEN, CDR2 SYDVKM, per germline. The trim removed 6 bases at V and 5 bases at J, leaving 5 bases unmatched. The CDR3, as DNA: TGTGCCAGCAGCCCCGGGGGGGATGAGACCCAGTACTTC. Amino acid sequence: CASSPGGDETQYF.

V is TRBV9 and J is TRBJ2-7; D may be TRBD1 (6 bases). The CDR3 is made up of 15 amino acids. Trimming pared 3 bases from V and 4 bases from J, leaving 17 bases between. Looked up from germline, CDR1 is SGDLS and CDR2 is YYNGEE. The CDR3 DNA follows: TGTGCCAGCAGCGCAGGGTCAAGGGGGACGTACGAGCAGTACTTC. As protein: CASSAGSRGTYEQYF. The full variable domain, rest sourced from reference TRBV9 and TRBJ2-7, is DSGVTQTPKHLITATGQRVTLRCSPRSGDLSVYWYQQSLDQGLQFLIQYYNGEERAKGNILERFSAQQFPDLHSELNLSSLELGDSALYFCASSAGSRGTYEQYFGPGTRLTVT.

The rearrangement uses TRBV23-1 and TRBJ1-1, with D perhaps TRBD1 (6 bases). TRBV23-1 is sorted into the ORF group, with uncertain function. The CDR3 totals 15 residues. V lost 0 bases and J 3 bases, leaving 11 bases between the germline ends. Here the CDR3 reads CASSQSPEGDTEAFF. The DNA for the CDR3 is TGCGCCAGCAGTCAATCGCCTGAGGGGGACACTGAAGCTTTCTTT.

The chain joins TRBV3-1 (or the pseudogene TRBV3-2) to TRBJ2-5; TRBD1 matches 8 bases. Trimming at V came to 3 bases and at J to 6 bases, leaving 12 bases not matched to a gene. Per germline, CDR1 LGHDT and CDR2 YNNKEL (reference sequence). CDR3 length: 16 amino acids. The CDR3 loop reads CASSHIPAGGRKTQYF. As DNA, the CDR3 is TGTGCCAGCAGCCATATACCTGCAGGGGGCCGAAAGACCCAGTACTTC.

This chain uses TRBV27 with TRBJ1-1, with a weak D call TRBD1 (5 bases). Germline V lookup: CDR1 MNHEY, CDR2 SMNVEV (reference sequence). The ends were cut back, 0 bases at V and 1 base at J, with 9 bases in the middle. The length of the CDR3 is 15 residues. The CDR3 protein is CASSLSPQGNTEAFF. In nucleotides, the CDR3 is TGTGCCAGCAGTTTATCCCCCCAGGGGAACACTGAAGCTTTCTTT.

Only one count was recorded for this clone. The J gene is TRBJ1-5, the V gene TRBV7-2; D is possibly TRBD1 (5 bases). V lost 5 bases and J 6 bases, leaving 26 bases between the germline ends. This CDR3 is 18 amino acids long. Germline V gene sequence: CDR1 SGHTA, CDR2 FQGNSA. DNA of the CDR3: TGTGCCAGCAGCCAAACACGGTACCTCGAGGGCGGGGGTCAGCCCCAGCATTTT. Translation: CASSQTRYLEGGGQPQHF.

The chain recombines TRBV3-1 (or the pseudogene TRBV3-2) with TRBJ2-3, with a tentative D call TRBD2 (5 bases). With 4 bases removed from V and 7 bases from J, the gap between germline ends came to 12 bases. Germline-derived CDR1 and CDR2 are LGHDT and YNNKEL (reference sequence). The CDR3 runs 13 residues. The CDR3 bases are TGTGCCAGCAGCCCACCTAGCTCCTATACGCAGTATTTT. Protein sequence: CASSPPSSYTQYF.

Here the CDR3 reads CASSLDRERNYGYTF. CDR3 nucleotide sequence: TGCGCCAGCAGCTTGGACAGGGAAAGAAACTATGGCTACACCTTC. The rearrangement uses TRBV5-1 and TRBJ1-2; the D gene is possibly TRBD1 (6 bases). Germline CDR1 SGHRS, CDR2 YFSETQ. The CDR3 runs to 15 residues. The V end was cut by 0 bases, the J end by 2 bases, with 11 bases between.

The rearrangement links TRBV7-2 to TRBJ1-2; 10 bases match TRBD1. V trimming: 4 bases; J trimming: 5 bases; junction bases outside the gene matches: 7. There are 15 residues in the CDR3. Germline values: CDR1 SGHTA, CDR2 FQGNSA. CDR3 coding DNA: TGTGCCAGCAGCTCTAGGACAGGGGGATTGTATGGCTACACCTTC. Protein: CASSSRTGGLYGYTF. The full variable domain, completed using reference TRBV7-2 and TRBJ1-2, is GAGVSQSPSNKVTEKGKDVELRCDPISGHTALYWYRQSLGQGLEFLIYFQGNSAPDKSGLPSDRFSAERTGGSVSTLTIQRTQQEDSAVYLCASSSRTGGLYGYTFGSGTRLTVV.